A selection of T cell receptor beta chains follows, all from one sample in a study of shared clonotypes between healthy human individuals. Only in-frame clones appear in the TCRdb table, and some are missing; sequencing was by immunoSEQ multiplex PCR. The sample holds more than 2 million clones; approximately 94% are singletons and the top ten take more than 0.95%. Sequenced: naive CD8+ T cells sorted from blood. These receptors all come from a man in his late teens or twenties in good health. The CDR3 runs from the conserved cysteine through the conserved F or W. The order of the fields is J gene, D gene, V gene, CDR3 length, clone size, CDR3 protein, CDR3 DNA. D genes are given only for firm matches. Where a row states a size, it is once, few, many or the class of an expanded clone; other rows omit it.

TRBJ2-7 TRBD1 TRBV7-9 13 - CASSTGNSYEQYF TGTGCCAGTTCGACAGGGAACTCCTACGAGCAGTACTTC
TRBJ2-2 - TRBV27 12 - CASSLKTGELFF TGTGCCAGCAGTTTAAAGACCGGGGAGCTGTTTTTT
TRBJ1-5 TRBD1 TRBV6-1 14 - CASTGTGFDQPQHF TGTGCCAGCACCGGGACAGGGTTCGATCAGCCCCAGCATTTT
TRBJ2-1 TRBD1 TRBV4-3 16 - CASSQGEGGPYNEQFF TGCGCCAGCAGCCAAGGAGAAGGGGGCCCCTACAATGAGCAGTTCTTC
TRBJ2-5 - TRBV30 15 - CAWSVLGFRGETQYF TGTGCCTGGAGTGTATTAGGATTCAGGGGAGAGACCCAGTACTTC
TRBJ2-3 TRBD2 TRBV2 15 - CASSEGGGSTDTQYF TGTGCCAGCAGTGAAGGGGGGGGAAGCACAGATACGCAGTATTTT
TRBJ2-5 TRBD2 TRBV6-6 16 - CAAALRTSGNQETQYF TGTGCCGCCGCCCTTCGGACTAGCGGGAATCAAGAGACCCAGTACTTC
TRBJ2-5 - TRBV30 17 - CAWSVPDLAENQETQYF TGTGCCTGGAGTGTCCCGGACTTAGCGGAAAACCAAGAGACCCAGTACTTC
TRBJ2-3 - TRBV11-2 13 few CASSPGPIRTQYF TGTGCCAGCAGCCCCGGGCCGATAAGAACGCAGTATTTT
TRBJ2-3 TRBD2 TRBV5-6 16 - CASSPGTSGWTDTQYF TGTGCCAGCAGCCCCGGGACTAGCGGATGGACAGATACGCAGTATTTT
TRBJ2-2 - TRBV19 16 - CASSIVPGVGTGELFF TGTGCCAGTAGTATAGTTCCGGGAGTGGGTACCGGGGAGCTGTTTTTT
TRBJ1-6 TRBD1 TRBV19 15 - CASSITGGWDSPLHF TGTGCCAGTAGTATAACAGGGGGCTGGGATTCACCCCTCCACTTT
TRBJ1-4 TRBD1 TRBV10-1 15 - CASSEKTGINEKLFF TGCGCCAGCAGTGAAAAGACAGGGATTAATGAAAAACTGTTTTTT
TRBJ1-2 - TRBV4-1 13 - CASRGTGNYGYTF TGCGCCAGCAGGGGTACAGGGAACTATGGCTACACCTTC
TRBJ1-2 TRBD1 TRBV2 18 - CASSEEAGQAETNYGYTF TGTGCCAGCAGTGAAGAGGCGGGACAGGCGGAGACTAACTATGGCTACACCTTC
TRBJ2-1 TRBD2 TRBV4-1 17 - CASSQEAGTSGRVEQFF TGCGCCAGCAGCCAAGAAGCCGGGACTAGCGGGAGGGTTGAGCAGTTCTTC
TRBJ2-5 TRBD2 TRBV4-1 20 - CASSHPRDKRGGPPTETQYF TGCGCCAGCAGCCATCCCAGGGACAAGCGGGGGGGCCCCCCCACGGAGACCCAGTACTTC
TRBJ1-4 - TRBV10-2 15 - CASGPGVGTNEKLFF TGCGCCAGCGGCCCGGGAGTGGGGACTAATGAAAAACTGTTTTTT
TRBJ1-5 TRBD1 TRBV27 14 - CASTSTGSNQPQHF TGTGCCAGCACCTCGACAGGGAGCAATCAGCCCCAGCATTTT
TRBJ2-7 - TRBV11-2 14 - CASSLESGIYEQYF TGTGCCAGCAGCTTAGAATCTGGGATCTACGAGCAGTACTTC
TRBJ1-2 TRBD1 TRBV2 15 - CASSADRGANYGYTF TGTGCCAGCAGCGCTGACAGGGGAGCTAACTATGGCTACACCTTC
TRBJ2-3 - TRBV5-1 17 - CASSLGDYGIGTDTQYF TGCGCCAGCTCCCTGGGCGATTACGGTATCGGCACAGATACGCAGTATTTT
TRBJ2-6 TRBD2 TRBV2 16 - CASGSGGASGANVLTF TGTGCCAGCGGTAGCGGGGGGGCGTCAGGGGCCAACGTCCTGACTTTC
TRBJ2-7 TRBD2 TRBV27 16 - CASSFSSGGRTYEQYF TGTGCCAGCAGTTTCAGTAGCGGGGGACGTACCTACGAGCAGTACTTC
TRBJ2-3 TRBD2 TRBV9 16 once CASSFFSGSVPDTQYF TGTGCCAGCAGCTTCTTTAGCGGGAGTGTCCCAGATACGCAGTATTTT